This passage covers 21 T cell receptor beta chains from one sample sequenced in a study of T cells in Graves' hyperthyroidism and ophthalmopathy. Researchers amplified the TCR beta CDR3 regions from RNA transcripts. First-round RT-PCR targeting the TCR CDR3 was performed with the HTBI primer set. From the multiplex PCR reads, TCRdb called clonotypes with MiXCR, one entry per CDR3 protein. The sample records around 720,000 distinct CDR3 sequences, over 35% being singletons. Input material: blood. The receptor source for this set is a woman aged 40 to 49 with Graves' hyperthyroidism.

The sample holds a few counts of this clonotype. The chain couples TRBV6-5 to TRBJ1-2; possible D gene TRBD1, 6 bases. Trimming took off 2 bases at V and 8 bases at J, with 18 bases between the two ends. Germline CDR1 and CDR2: MNHEY and SVGAGI. The CDR3 sequence is 15 residues long. CDR3 protein: CASSYTGTLGWGYTF. The CDR3 region has the DNA TGTGCCAGCAGTTACACCGGGACATTGGGTTGGGGCTACACCTTC.

The chain is built from TRBV7-9 and TRBJ2-3; D perhaps matches TRBD2 (5 bases). Between the trimmed V and J ends, which lost 5 bases and 5 bases, there was a span of 23 bases. This CDR3 spans 17 amino acids. Germline lookup yields CDR1 SEHNR and CDR2 FQNEAQ (reference sequence). The CDR3 region has the DNA TGTGCCAGCAGCCCTCGGAGGCTAGCATCATCGGTAGATACGCAGTATTTT. Its protein product is CASSPRRLASSVDTQYF.

V is TRBV6-4 and J is TRBJ2-7, with TRBD1 matching 9 bases. The V segment lost 1 base and the J segment 4 bases; nucleotides outside the gene matches: 17. The CDR3 is made up of 19 amino acids. CDR1 is MRHNA and CDR2 is SNTAGT in the germline V gene. CDR3 in amino acids: CASSDWDRDRRWTEYEQYF. CDR3 DNA sequence: TGTGCCAGCAGTGACTGGGACAGGGATAGACGCTGGACCGAATACGAGCAGTACTTC.

The chain carries TRBV7-2 and TRBJ1-1; D is uncertain. The CDR3 sequence is 14 residues long. Germline-derived CDR1 and CDR2 are SGHTA and FQGNSA. V lost 0 bases and J 0 bases, leaving 5 bases between the germline ends. The CDR3 reads CASSLAIVNTEAFF. The DNA for the CDR3 is TGTGCCAGCAGCTTAGCCATTGTGAACACTGAAGCTTTCTTT.

V and J are TRBV6-5 and TRBJ1-1, with TRBD1 matching 7 bases. V was clipped by 0 bases and J by 11 bases; unmatched bases: 3. The germline V gene has CDR1 MNHEY and CDR2 SVGAGI. There are 12 residues in the CDR3. The CDR3 DNA is TGTGCCAGCAGTTACTCGGGACAGACGGCTTTCTTT. Translated: CASSYSGQTAFF.

The J gene is TRBJ2-7, the V gene TRBV6-5; TRBD1 matches 7 bases. The trim removed 7 bases at V and 2 bases at J, leaving 5 bases unmatched. CDR1 is MNHEY, CDR2 SVGAGI, per germline. The CDR3 extends over 13 amino acids. DNA for the CDR3: TGTGCCAGCAACCACAGGGGCACCTACGAGCAGTACTTC. Its translation: CASNHRGTYEQYF.

Only a few counts were recorded for this clonotype. The chain combines TRBV6-5 with TRBJ1-4, with D hard to call. Germline-derived CDR1 and CDR2 are MNHEY and SVGAGI. This CDR3 contains 14 residues. V lost 0 bases and J lost 5, with 7 bases in between. The CDR3 sequence: CASSYSYRNEKLFF. DNA for the CDR3: TGTGCCAGCAGTTACTCGTACCGGAATGAAAAACTGTTTTTT.

V usage is TRBV29-1 and J usage is TRBJ2-5; unclear D gene. Germline CDR1 SQVTM, CDR2 ANQGSEA. Trimming left V 3 bases short and J 7 bases short, with 9 bases between. The length of the CDR3 is 11 residues. In DNA form, the CDR3 reads TGCAGCGTTGACCCCCAGGTGACCCAGTACTTC. Translating it yields CSVDPQVTQYF.

The V and J genes are TRBV4-1 and TRBJ2-2, with D perhaps given as TRBD1 or TRBD2 (5 bases each). Between the trimmed V and J ends, which lost 1 base and 6 bases, there was a span of 15 bases. The CDR3 covers 16 residues. Germline CDR1 is MGHRA and CDR2 is YSYEKL. CDR3 sequence: CASSQVSGLGAGELFF. The DNA for the CDR3 is TGCGCCAGCAGCCAAGTATCGGGGCTCGGGGCCGGGGAGCTGTTTTTT.

This clonotype was counted at least ten times. The chain uses TRBV7-9 and TRBJ2-7, with TRBD2 identical over 14 bases. The germline V gene encodes CDR1 SEHNR and CDR2 FQNEAQ (reference sequence). The CDR3 has 16 residues. Trimming took 5 bases from V and 4 from J; bases not matched to a gene: 7. This CDR3 reads CASSPRGLAGEYEQYF. The CDR3 nucleotides are TGTGCCAGCAGCCCGAGGGGACTAGCGGGAGAATACGAGCAGTACTTC.

Comment on this clonotype: A much larger clonotype is one base distant, so this may be a read error. The chain has TRBV25-1 and TRBJ2-7; maybe TRBD2 (5 bases). Germline lookup yields CDR1 MGHDK and CDR2 SYGVNS. Deletions cut 1 base from V and 4 bases from J, with 14 bases between. There are 15 residues in the CDR3. CDR3 bases: TGTGCCAGCAGTGAATCTGCTAGCTTACGTTACGAGCAGTACTTC. As protein: CASSESASLRYEQYF.

The V gene is TRBV6-5, the J gene TRBJ1-1, with D possibly matching TRBD1 (6 bases). This CDR3 region has 13 residues. The V end was cut by 5 bases, the J end by 4 bases, with 11 bases between. Germline CDR1 reads MNHEY; CDR2 reads SVGAGI. The CDR3 coding sequence is TGTGCCAGCAGTCACGGACAGCGCACTGAAGCTTTCTTT. It codes for CASSHGQRTEAFF.

On this clonotype itself: The junction departs from germline at one end; a sequencing error may be responsible. CDR3 residues: CASSATSGSYKQYF. CDR3 coding DNA: TGTGCCAGCAGTGCGACTAGCGGTTCCTACAAGCAGTACTTC. This chain joins TRBV7-9 and TRBJ2-7, with 9 nucleotides matching TRBD2. Germline values: CDR1 SEHNR, CDR2 FQNEAQ (reference sequence). The CDR3 sequence is 14 residues long.

In this sample, this clonotype turned up many times. The CDR3 reads CASGREVREQYF. In nucleotides, the CDR3 is TGTGCCAGCGGGAGGGAGGTGCGCGAGCAGTACTTC. The chain couples TRBV7-2 to TRBJ2-7; TRBD2 agrees at 7 bases. With V trimmed by 8 bases and J by 6 bases, 7 bases remained unmatched. Germline values: CDR1 SGHTA, CDR2 FQGNSA. This CDR3 has 12 residues.

This clonotype showed up many times. CDR3 in amino acids: CASSGGPREQYF. The DNA of the CDR3 is TGCGCCAGCAGCGGGGGCCCTCGGGAGCAGTACTTC. The chain couples TRBV5-1 to TRBJ2-7, with D maybe TRBD1 (6 bases). The CDR3 has 12 residues. The V end lost 4 bases, the J end lost 7 bases, and 12 bases lay between the germline ends. Germline V gene sequence: CDR1 SGHRS, CDR2 YFSETQ.

On this clonotype: A much larger clonotype is one base distant, so this may be a read error. No conserved phenylalanine or tryptophan is present at the end of the CDR3, so a read error is the likely explanation. V is TRBV15 and J is TRBJ2-5; D perhaps matches TRBD2 (6 bases). V gave up 0 bases and J gave up 5 bases, with 13 bases separating them. This CDR3 is 15 amino acids long. Per the germline V gene, CDR1 is LNHNV and CDR2 is YYDKDF (reference sequence). The CDR3 DNA is TGTGCCACCAGCAGAGATCTGACTAGAATCGAGACCCAGTACTCC. Protein sequence: CATSRDLTRIETQYS.

At least ten counts were recorded for this clonotype. The chain carries TRBV5-6 and TRBJ1-3; no firm D call. Per germline, CDR1 SGHDT and CDR2 YYEEEE. Between the trimmed V and J ends, which lost 4 bases and 5 bases, there was a span of 10 bases. The CDR3 spans 13 residues. The CDR3 DNA reads TGTGCCAGCAGCGAAACGGGGAGAAACACCATATATTTT. Protein product: CASSETGRNTIYF.

This clonotype was detected ten times or more. V is TRBV12-3 or TRBV12-4 and J is TRBJ1-1, with 10 bases identical to TRBD1. The CDR3 sequence is 13 residues long. V lost 6 bases to trimming and J lost 7 bases; unmatched junction nucleotides: 5. CDR3 bases: TGTGCCAGCAGAACGGACAGGGGGGGTGAAGCTTTCTTT. This encodes CASRTDRGGEAFF.

In its sample, this clonotype was seen many times. The chain links TRBV25-1 to TRBJ2-2; possible D gene TRBD2, 5 bases. Germline V CDR1 and CDR2: MGHDK, SYGVNS. Trimming pared 2 bases from V and 0 bases from J, leaving 7 bases between. This CDR3 has 15 residues. For the CDR3, the DNA is TGTGCCAGCAGTGAAGGGAGAACGAACACCGGGGAGCTGTTTTTT. As protein: CASSEGRTNTGELFF.

This clonotype has ten or more counts. This chain joins TRBV10-2 and TRBJ1-2; no clear D gene. The CDR3 consists of 14 residues. Trimming stripped 0 bases from V and 0 bases from J, with 5 bases between. Looked up from germline, CDR1 is WSHSY and CDR2 is SAAADI. Here the CDR3 DNA reads TGCGCCAGCAGTGAGTCTCAGGCTAACTATGGCTACACCTTC. Protein: CASSESQANYGYTF.

CDR3 amino acids: CASGTSEQYF. CDR3 bases: TGTGCCAGCGGTACGAGCGAGCAGTACTTC. The chain employs TRBV6-6 and TRBJ2-7; D not certain. V was cut by 8 bases and J by 6 bases, with 8 bases left in between. This CDR3 is 10 amino acids long. CDR1 is MNHNY and CDR2 is SVGAGI in the germline V gene (reference sequence).